This T cell receptor beta chain comes out of a study of CD8 T cells in ankylosing spondylitis. Findings of the study overall: There was a TCR beta motif, made of several highly homologous variants, that appeared characteristic of ankylosing spondylitis blood.

With molecular barcodes, quantitative 5'-RACE was used to make the TCR beta libraries. TCRdb ran MiXCR on the 5' RACE reads and lists one entry per CDR3 protein. The data contain around 770,000 distinct CDR3 sequences, approximately 10% of them singletons. Germline CDR1 GTSNPN, CDR2 SVGIG (reference sequence). CDR3 length equals 12 residues. V lost 4 bases to trimming and J lost 3 bases, with 7 bases between them. This clonotype has just a few counts. The antigen is undetermined. Input material: blood, either unsorted or a sorted T cell fraction (not recorded which). The TCR originated in a male donor with ankylosing spondylitis. The gene calls are TRBV30 and TRBJ1-5; D perhaps matches TRBD1 (5 bases). CDR3 residues: CAWKGPNQPQHF. The CDR3 nucleotides are TGTGCCTGGAAGGGGCCCAATCAGCCCCAGCATTTT.